This paragraph covers one T cell receptor (beta chain) sequence. Its target is unknown. PCR involved 60 Vbeta and 13 Jbeta primers. The table came from immunoSEQ multiplex PCR; TCRdb's copy has only in-frame clones and leaves some out. The top ten hold less than 2% of the sample, which has roughly 180,000 clones, around 76% seen once. The data were taken from a study of cytomegalovirus exposure and HLA in healthy donors. Points from the study as a whole: Sequencing likely produced, as an artifact, a cluster of highly shared sequence variants.

Per the germline V gene, CDR1 is LNHDA and CDR2 is SQIVND (reference sequence). V was shortened by 0 bases and J by 5 bases, with 7 bases between the two germline ends. The CDR3 runs to 14 residues. The sample was PBMCs. This TCR was recovered from a man aged 35 to 55 in good health and CMV-seronegative. The chain combines TRBV19 with TRBJ2-2; tentatively, D is TRBD2 (5 bases). In DNA form, the CDR3 reads TGTGCCAGTAGTATAGACAGGAGGACCGGGGAGCTGTTTTTT. Encoded protein: CASSIDRRTGELFF.